This T cell receptor beta chain was identified during a study of CD8+ T cells in alopecia areata. In this sample, this clone turned up a few times. Its target is not known. The study's findings and limits: Tofacitinib did not eliminate many expanded lesional clones from scalp or blood. In scalp samples, resident alphabeta T cells of normal skin are also sequenced.

This CDR3 is 11 amino acids long. CDR1 is DFQATT and CDR2 is SNEGSKA in the germline V gene (reference sequence). V dropped 6 bases and J dropped 7 bases, with 13 bases sitting between them. In each case, RNA was isolated and then reverse transcribed into cDNA as the sequencing template. Produced via immunoSEQ multiplex PCR; TCRdb's table is partial and in-frame only. The sample gives more than 85,000 clones, under 70% of which show up once; around 15% is in the top ten. Noted treatment: oral pan-JAK inhibitor, 5-10 mg twice daily. The sample in question was CD8+ T cells sorted from blood, obtained at week 4, from a patient treated with tofacitinib. This receptor was taken from a human donor with alopecia areata. The rearrangement uses TRBV20-1 and TRBJ2-7; D may be TRBD2 (6 bases). DNA of the CDR3: TGCAGTGCACGCGGGGTGATGGAGCAGTACTTC. This encodes CSARGVMEQYF.